These 18 T cell receptor beta chains were all obtained from the same sample, sequenced in a study of technical replicates of blood from a few donors. TCRdb's copy holds only in-frame clones and misses some; the assay was immunoSEQ multiplex PCR. The table records more than 65,000 clones, approximately 96% of them present only once. Sequenced: T cells isolated from PBMCs. The receptors derive from a human donor in good health.

The chain uses TRBV11-2 and TRBJ2-7; 10 nucleotides align to TRBD2. Germline loops: CDR1 SGHAT, CDR2 FQNNGV. Trimming removed 5 bases from V and 2 bases from J; junction bases left unmatched: 6. This CDR3 spans 15 amino acids. The CDR3 DNA is TGTGCCAGCAGCGCCAGGACTAGCGGAACCTACGAGCAGTACTTC. Its protein is CASSARTSGTYEQYF. The whole variable domain, remainder taken from reference TRBV11-2 and TRBJ2-7, is EAGVAQSPRYKIIEKRQSVAFWCNPISGHATLYWYQQILGQGPKLLIQFQNNGVVDDSQLPKDRFSAERLKGVDSTLKIQPAKLEDSAVYLCASSARTSGTYEQYFGPGTRLTVT.

The CDR3 nucleotides read TGTGCCAGCAGTTCTCCCCACAGGGGGGAGACCCAGTACTTC. Its translation: CASSSPHRGETQYF. The J gene is TRBJ2-5, the V gene TRBV28, with TRBD1 matching over 8 bases. The CDR3 length is 14 residues. Unmatched junction bases numbered 6, after V lost 4 bases and J lost 5 bases. CDR1 and CDR2 from the germline V gene are MDHEN and SYDVKM.

This chain's CDR3 is CASSWGAGASREQYF. The CDR3, as DNA: TGTGCCAGCAGTTGGGGAGCGGGAGCTTCGAGAGAGCAGTACTTC. The chain carries TRBV2 and TRBJ2-7; 8 bases fit TRBD2. CDR3 length: 15 residues. Germline V gene data show CDR1 as SNHLY and CDR2 as FYNNEI. V lost 5 bases and J lost 7; bases outside the gene matches: 13.

The chain links TRBV5-1 to TRBJ2-7; TRBD2 agrees at 12 bases. V lost 5 bases and J lost 3; bases outside the gene matches: 12. CDR1 and CDR2 from the germline V gene are SGHRS and YFSETQ. The CDR3 consists of 17 residues. CDR3 in DNA: TGCGCCAGCAGTCCCGCGACTAGCGGGAGAGTCAACTACGAGCAGTACTTC. The encoded protein is CASSPATSGRVNYEQYF.

The gene calls are TRBV6-5 and TRBJ1-1; a weak D match, TRBD1 (5 bases). Germline loops: CDR1 MNHEY, CDR2 SVGAGI. The CDR3 is made up of 15 amino acids. Trimming shortened V by 6 bases and J by 0 bases, and 14 bases separated the two germline ends. This CDR3 is CASRGQGGVNTEAFF. CDR3 in DNA: TGTGCCAGCAGGGGCCAGGGAGGGGTGAACACTGAAGCTTTCTTT.

This chain connects TRBV10-3 to TRBJ2-7; 8 positions agree with TRBD2. The V segment lost 4 bases and the J segment 0 bases; nucleotides outside the gene matches: 8. The CDR3 is 16 amino acids. The germline gives CDR1 ENHRY, CDR2 SYGVKD. The CDR3 here is CAISAVNSGISYEQYF. In nucleotides, the CDR3 is TGTGCCATCAGTGCGGTTAATAGCGGGATCTCCTACGAGCAGTACTTC.

The rearrangement links TRBV4-1 to TRBJ1-4, with 8 bases identical to TRBD1. J was trimmed by 8 bases and V by 2 bases; bases with no gene match: 16. The CDR3 consists of 18 residues. Germline lookup yields CDR1 MGHRA and CDR2 YSYEKL. The CDR3 here is CASSQLGRGRGGGEKLFF. In DNA, the CDR3 is TGCGCCAGCAGCCAACTAGGCAGGGGGCGTGGAGGAGGGGAAAAACTGTTTTTT.

This chain uses TRBV25-1 with TRBJ2-7, with D perhaps matching TRBD2 (5 bases). Germline assignment: CDR1 MGHDK and CDR2 SYGVNS. This CDR3 spans 13 amino acids. V gave up 10 bases and J gave up 2 bases, with 15 bases separating them. The DNA for the CDR3 is TGTGCCACCAGCTCCGGAGGAGCCTACGAGCAGTACTTC. As protein: CATSSGGAYEQYF.

This clone was picked up one time. The chain joins TRBV29-1 to TRBJ2-7, with D maybe TRBD2 (6 bases). Germline V gene lookup returns CDR1 SQVTM and CDR2 ANQGSEA. The CDR3 spans 13 residues. Trimming removed 6 bases from V and 2 bases from J, with 14 bases in between. CDR3 in DNA: TGCAGCGTGGCCGGGACTCGCACCTACGAGCAGTACTTC. It encodes CSVAGTRTYEQYF.

The chain links TRBV29-1 to TRBJ2-1; 9 bases map to TRBD1. The CDR3 is 13 residues long. V was clipped by 7 bases and J by 3 bases; unmatched bases: 4. Germline loops: CDR1 SQVTM, CDR2 ANQGSEA. The CDR3 loop reads CSAGTGLYNEQFF. Here the CDR3 DNA reads TGCAGCGCCGGGACAGGGCTCTACAATGAGCAGTTCTTC.

V gene TRBV29-1 combines with J gene TRBJ2-1; 8 nucleotides align to TRBD2. Trimming cost V 6 bases and J 3 bases; bases outside gene matches: 10. CDR1 is SQVTM, CDR2 ANQGSEA, per germline. The CDR3 length is 15 residues. CDR3 sequence (DNA): TGCAGCGTCCCGCAGATAGCGGGGTTCTACAATGAGCAGTTCTTC. Protein: CSVPQIAGFYNEQFF.

This rearrangement joins TRBV11-2 to TRBJ2-1, with D possibly TRBD2 on 6 matching bases. The germline V gene encodes CDR1 SGHAT and CDR2 FQNNGV. Trimming left V 3 bases short and J 2 bases short, with 14 bases between. This CDR3 region has 16 residues. The CDR3 reads CASSLGGRSAYNEQFF. For the CDR3, the DNA is TGTGCCAGCAGCTTGGGGGGTAGATCCGCCTACAATGAGCAGTTCTTC.

The rearrangement uses TRBV5-1 and TRBJ2-7; maybe TRBD1 (5 bases). This CDR3 is built from 13 residues. Germline loops: CDR1 SGHRS, CDR2 YFSETQ. V was trimmed by 0 bases and J by 3 bases, leaving 7 bases between them. CDR3 bases: TGCGCCAGCAGCTTGGTTCAGGGCTACGAGCAGTACTTC. This codes for CASSLVQGYEQYF.

CDR3 sequence (DNA): TGTGCCAGCAGCCAAAAGGACAGGGAATTCCCTGAAGCTTTCTTT. Translating gives CASSQKDREFPEAFF. The V gene is TRBV14, the J gene TRBJ1-1; 8 positions agree with TRBD1. J gave up 6 bases and V 2 bases, and 8 bases lay outside the gene matches. Germline CDR1 and CDR2: SGHDN and FVKESK. CDR3 length: 15 amino acids.

V is TRBV5-6 and J is TRBJ2-7, with a possible D match to TRBD2 (5 bases). The length of the CDR3 is 14 residues. V was cut by 3 bases and J by 9 bases, with 19 bases left in between. Per germline, CDR1 SGHDT and CDR2 YYEEEE. CDR3 nucleotide sequence: TGTGCCAGCAGCTCCTCAATGACGATTCGGGGGCAGTACTTC. Protein: CASSSSMTIRGQYF.

The chain carries TRBV4-1 and TRBJ2-2; weak D call: TRBD2 (5 bases). Germline CDR1 MGHRA, CDR2 YSYEKL. Trimming took off 3 bases at V and 1 base at J, with 15 bases between the two ends. This CDR3 has 17 amino acids. CDR3 nucleotide sequence: TGCGCCAGCAGCCACCCTGCGAACGGGAAGAACACCGGGGAGCTGTTTTTT. Translating gives CASSHPANGKNTGELFF.

The genes are TRBV13 and TRBJ2-3, with TRBD1 as a possible D gene (6 bases). Germline V gene sequence: CDR1 PRHDT, CDR2 FYEKMQ (reference sequence). V lost 5 bases, J lost 4 bases, and 13 bases lay in between. This CDR3 spans 14 amino acids. DNA of the CDR3: TGTGCCAGCAGCGTCATACAGGGTCCAGATACGCAGTATTTT. Translating it yields CASSVIQGPDTQYF.

CDR3 amino acids: CASSLDSSGNTIYF. CDR3 coding DNA: TGTGCCAGCAGCCTGGACTCCTCGGGAAACACCATATATTTT. The rearrangement uses TRBV6-1 and TRBJ1-3; D is uncertain. V lost 6 bases, J lost 4 bases, and 13 bases lay in between. The germline CDR1 and CDR2 sequences are MNHNS and SASEGT. The CDR3 covers 14 residues.